This paragraph covers one TCR beta chain sequence. Its antigen is still unknown. The record has no base qualities; no much larger clone is one base away. The cysteine opens and the phenylalanine closes a CDR3 of 15 amino acids. Only the CDR3 region is kept as DNA, spanning 45 bases read in frame from base 1. CDR1 SGHRS and CDR2 YFSETQ were looked up in the germline V gene. Trimming leaves V shorter by 2 bases and J shorter by 1 base, with the junction holding 4 bases beyond the gene matches. Collaborating institutions collected whole blood in K2EDTA tubes following their own protocols. For TCRbeta analysis, collaborators shipped samples in one of three forms: frozen whole blood, isolated PBMCs, or DNA extracted from either of those sample types. These data come from a study of blood T cell repertoires in COVID-19 (dated by TCRdb to 2020 to 2021). Study-wide context: The collaborator samples originated in the United States, Italy and Spain and spanned the acute and convalescent phases of COVID-19. The prospective study material was composed of cDNA or gDNA derived from T cells, B-cell-depleted T cells, or PBMCs. Subjects who had been exposed to COVID-19, were actively infected with it, or had recovered from it provided the deeply sampled blood TCRbeta repertoires that made up the dataset. The repertoires were made available in a free public database intended to serve as a resource for research on the immune response to SARS-CoV-2. The samples were drawn from two sources: the first 160 participants of the ongoing ImmuneRACE study, and 1,254 subjects contributed by 6 global collaborators. The sample metadata nearly always contained a de-identified subject ID, COVID-19 status, age in years and sex. Where available, HLA class I and class II types were taken from metadata supplied by the sample provider and were not determined by assay-based typing.

TCRbeta CDR3 regions were amplified from genomic DNA using the immunoSEQ Assay, a bias-controlled multiplex PCR. As for the authors' bioinformatics: The number of nucleated cells in each sample was estimated from the amplification of reference gene primers within the assay. To quantify the absolute abundance of each unique TCRbeta CDR3 rearrangement, sequence reads were collapsed and filtered. For each sample, productive Simpson clonality was calculated as the square root of Simpson's diversity index over productive rearrangements. TCRdb stores this immuneACCESS table with in-frame sequences only. Part of the clones is absent; in the studies checked, under half of the shortfall reflects unresolved V genes, and no reason is known for the rest. V, J and clone size derive from that table, while D and trimming were established from the DNA sequence. In this sample the table shows some 30,000 clones, approximately 91% of which occur a single time. Clones ranked in the top ten supply 14% of the sample.

Broader findings and caveats from the paper: The quantity of clinical and demographic metadata differed by source and by participant and was supplied without curation.

The sequencing input was peripheral blood. This receptor was taken from a human donor with active COVID-19. The donor label of this sample is uncertain. The chain links TRBV5-1 with TRBJ1-2; TRBD1 agrees with 8 junctional bases. For the CDR3, the sequence is CASSLGRGLNYGYTF. Here is the DNA: TGCGCCAGCAGCTTAGGCAGGGGGCTTAACTATGGCTACACCTTC.